This entry features one T cell receptor (beta chain) sequence. CDR3 length: 15 amino acids. Germline values: CDR1 SEHNR, CDR2 FQNEAQ (reference sequence). V dropped 4 bases and J dropped 2 bases, with 15 bases sitting between them. The sample comes from a study of blood T cell repertoires in COVID-19. In the original processing: Amplification of reference gene primers was used by the study to estimate nucleated cell counts. Measured with immunoSEQ multiplex PCR; TCRdb has only the in-frame clones, and not every one. The DNA was the basis for D and trimming; V, J and clone size are from that table. The table has around 26,000 clones, around 60% seen once.

The sample consisted of peripheral blood. The receptor's source is a man aged 55-75 years with active or convalescent COVID-19. The rearrangement links TRBV7-9 to TRBJ2-7; weak D call: TRBD1 (6 bases). In DNA, the CDR3 is TGTGCCAGCAGCTCACAGGGTTGGACCCCCTACGAGCAGTACTTC. Its translation is CASSSQGWTPYEQYF.